These 12 T cell receptor beta chains were all obtained from the same sample, sequenced in a study of identical twins. From the 5' RACE reads, TCRdb called clonotypes with MiXCR, one entry per CDR3 protein. The table has just under 650,000 distinct CDR3 sequences, roughly 7.1% seen once. The sample also formed part of further work on yellow fever vaccine responses in identical twins.

Sample: PBMCs. The receptors here all came from a woman under 30 in good health.

The sample holds many counts of this clonotype. The chain joins TRBV5-1 to TRBJ2-1; 8 positions match TRBD2. The length of the CDR3 is 15 residues. The junction had 3 bases not matched to a gene; V was cut back by 0 bases and J by 4 bases. CDR1 is SGHRS and CDR2 is YFSETQ in the germline V gene. The CDR3 nucleotides read TGCGCCAGCAGCTTGGGGGTAGCGGGATACAATGAGCAGTTCTTC. Translating it yields CASSLGVAGYNEQFF. Based on the CDR3 plus reference TRBV5-1 and TRBJ2-1, the full variable domain is KAGVTQTPRYLIKTRGQQVTLSCSPISGHRSVSWYQQTPGQGLQFLFEYFSETQRNKGNFPGRFSGRQFSNSRSEMNVSTLELGDSALYLCASSLGVAGYNEQFFGPGTRLTVL.

A note on this clonotype: This may arise from a read error, as a much more abundant clone is one base away. CDR3 region: CSARDGSSGTDTQYF. CDR3 DNA: TGCAGTGCTAGAGACGGTTCTAGCGGCACAGATACGCAGTATTTT. The rearrangement joins TRBV20-1 to TRBJ2-3; tentative D call: TRBD2 (6 bases). Between the trimmed V and J ends, which lost 0 bases and 1 base, there was a span of 11 bases. Germline loops: CDR1 DFQATT, CDR2 SNEGSKA (reference sequence). CDR3 length equals 15 residues.

This chain connects TRBV5-1 to TRBJ1-5; D unclear. The CDR3 is 14 residues long. V lost 0 bases and J lost 8, with 12 bases in between. Germline V gives CDR1 SGHRS, CDR2 YFSETQ. The CDR3 reads CASSLGTPAEPQHF. In DNA, the CDR3 is TGCGCCAGCAGCTTGGGTACACCCGCAGAGCCCCAGCATTTT.

This clonotype has at least ten counts. The V gene is TRBV4-1, the J gene TRBJ2-1; 9 bases map to TRBD1. This CDR3 comprises 17 residues. Germline loops: CDR1 MGHRA, CDR2 YSYEKL. V was clipped by 5 bases and J by 6 bases; unmatched bases: 14. The CDR3 bases are TGCGCCAGCAGCAAAGGACAGGGGCCAGACCTGGGCAATGAGCAGTTCTTC. The encoded protein is CASSKGQGPDLGNEQFF.

The chain combines TRBV9 with TRBJ2-7; 9 positions match TRBD1. Losses at the gene ends were 0 bases for V and 4 bases for J; bases not matched to a gene: 2. Germline V gives CDR1 SGDLS, CDR2 YYNGEE. The CDR3 is made up of 14 amino acids. CDR3 protein: CASSVGDRAYEQYF. CDR3 nucleotide sequence: TGTGCCAGCAGCGTAGGGGACAGGGCGTACGAGCAGTACTTC.

The rearrangement joins TRBV12-3 or TRBV12-4 to TRBJ1-1; 9 bases line up with TRBD1. V was clipped by 5 bases and J by 3 bases; unmatched bases: 13. The CDR3 extends over 17 amino acids. CDR3 amino acids: CASSRTPGTGIHTEAFF. The CDR3 coding sequence is TGTGCCAGCAGTAGGACCCCCGGGACAGGGATCCACACTGAAGCTTTCTTT.

The table lists this clonotype with many counts. The genes are TRBV10-2 and TRBJ1-1, with a weak D call TRBD1 (5 bases). Per germline, CDR1 WSHSY and CDR2 SAAADI. This CDR3 contains 14 residues. V was clipped by 1 base and J by 1 base, with 7 bases between them. The CDR3 protein is CASSELQGNTEAFF. Written as DNA, the CDR3 is TGCGCCAGCAGTGAGTTGCAGGGGAACACTGAAGCTTTCTTT.

The chain combines TRBV7-9 with TRBJ2-7; tentatively, D is TRBD1 (5 bases). CDR1 SEHNR and CDR2 FQNEAQ come from the germline V gene (reference sequence). Trimming removed 5 bases from V and 4 bases from J, with 18 bases in between. The CDR3 runs to 15 residues. CDR3 amino acids: CASSPPFGAAYEQYF. CDR3 DNA sequence: TGTGCCAGCAGCCCACCATTTGGGGCCGCGTACGAGCAGTACTTC. The full variable domain, with the rest looked up from reference TRBV7-9 and TRBJ2-7, is DTGVSQNPRHKITKRGQNVTFRCDPISEHNRLYWYRQTLGQGPEFLTYFQNEAQLEKSRLLSDRFSAERPKGSFSTLEIQRTEQGDSAMYLCASSPPFGAAYEQYFGPGTRLTVT.

J is TRBJ2-2 and V is TRBV9; D unresolved. V was trimmed by 0 bases and J by 4 bases, leaving 7 bases between them. Germline V gene lookup returns CDR1 SGDLS and CDR2 YYNGEE. This CDR3 has 14 amino acids. This CDR3 reads CASSVGGATGELFF. The CDR3 DNA reads as TGTGCCAGCAGCGTAGGAGGCGCCACCGGGGAGCTGTTTTTT.

The chain links TRBV5-1 to TRBJ2-6, with D possibly TRBD2 on 6 matching bases. The CDR3 loop spans 18 amino acids. In germline, CDR1 is SGHRS, CDR2 YFSETQ. Trimming stripped 1 base from V and 3 bases from J, with 17 bases between. CDR3 loop: CASSLSRTTPLGANVLTF. The CDR3 nucleotides are TGCGCCAGCAGCTTGTCGAGGACTACCCCTCTTGGGGCCAACGTCCTGACTTTC.

Many counts were recorded for this clonotype. The rearrangement joins TRBV10-3 to TRBJ2-7, with 11 bases identical to TRBD2. This CDR3 is built from 13 residues. V gave up 10 bases and J gave up 4 bases; unmatched junction bases: 6. Per the germline V gene, CDR1 is ENHRY and CDR2 is SYGVKD. The CDR3, as DNA: TGTGCCACAACTAGCGGGAGTGGGTACGAGCAGTACTTC. Translated, it gives CATTSGSGYEQYF.

This clonotype was found a few times. This sequence joins TRBV28 and TRBJ2-5, with 9 bases matching TRBD1. J gave up 3 bases and V 5 bases, and 4 bases lay outside the gene matches. Germline V gene lookup returns CDR1 MDHEN and CDR2 SYDVKM. The CDR3 runs to 14 residues. The CDR3 DNA follows: TGTGCCAGCAGTCCCAGACAGGGGGAAGAGACCCAGTACTTC. It codes for CASSPRQGEETQYF.